Following are 32 T cell receptor beta chains from one sample sequenced in a study of T cells in localized non-small cell lung cancer. Some clones are missing from TCRdb's copy, which holds only in-frame ones; the method was immunoSEQ multiplex PCR. Found here are about 72,000 clones, just under 85% of them singletons; the top ten hold approximately 13%. The material was peripheral blood, obtained before any cancer treatment. Source of these receptors: a female donor older than 55 with stage I lung adenocarcinoma.

The V gene is TRBV19, the J gene TRBJ2-7; the D is unclear. The CDR3 totals 14 residues. The germline V gene encodes CDR1 LNHDA and CDR2 SQIVND (reference sequence). Trimming pared 1 base from V and 1 base from J, leaving 8 bases between. CDR3: CASSIGTASYEQYF. DNA for the CDR3: TGTGCCAGTAGTATAGGGACCGCGTCCTACGAGCAGTACTTC.

The chain recombines TRBV6-5 with TRBJ1-5, with D tentatively TRBD1 (6 bases). The CDR3 totals 13 residues. Germline V gene sequence: CDR1 MNHEY, CDR2 SVGAGI. The ends were cut back, 6 bases at V and 7 bases at J, with 13 bases in the middle. CDR3 DNA sequence: TGTGCCAGCAGAAACCCCGGGGGCCAGCCCCAGCATTTT. This sequence encodes CASRNPGGQPQHF.

The genes are TRBV19 and TRBJ2-7; the D gene is possibly TRBD1 (6 bases). CDR1 LNHDA and CDR2 SQIVND come from the germline V gene (reference sequence). The CDR3 is 15 amino acids. Trimming removed 3 bases at V and 3 bases at J, with 15 bases between. The CDR3 DNA reads TGTGCCAGTAGTATGAAGGACAGCGGTTTCTACGAGCAGTACTTC. It encodes CASSMKDSGFYEQYF.

The rearrangement uses TRBV11-3 and TRBJ2-1; TRBD2 agrees at 9 bases. The CDR3 covers 16 residues. With 4 bases clipped from V and 6 bases from J, the junction kept 10 bases outside the gene matches. CDR1 is SGHNT, CDR2 YENEEA, per germline. The CDR3 DNA sequence: TGTGCCAGCAGCTCTTACGTTAGCGGGGGAGCCAATGAGCAGTTCTTC. Translation gives CASSSYVSGGANEQFF.

The chain carries TRBV6-1 and TRBJ1-2, with TRBD1 matching over 8 bases. CDR1 is MNHNS and CDR2 is SASEGT in the germline V gene. Losses at the gene ends were 5 bases for V and 3 bases for J; bases not matched to a gene: 5. The CDR3 runs to 14 residues. The CDR3 here is CASSRQGNYYGYTF. For the CDR3, the DNA is TGTGCCAGCAGTAGACAGGGGAATTACTATGGCTACACCTTC.

The rearrangement links TRBV19 to TRBJ2-1; the match to TRBD2 covers 7 bases. CDR1 and CDR2 (germline): LNHDA, SQIVND (reference sequence). V lost 3 bases to trimming and J lost 5 bases; unmatched junction nucleotides: 4. This CDR3 contains 14 residues. CDR3 nucleotide sequence: TGTGCCAGTAGTATGCCGGGACTAAACAATGAGCAGTTCTTC. Its protein is CASSMPGLNNEQFF.

This clone was recorded only once. The chain couples TRBV20-1 to TRBJ2-7, with D perhaps matching TRBD2 (5 bases). There are 11 residues in the CDR3. Trimming took off 3 bases at V and 9 bases at J, with 12 bases between the two ends. Germline V gene sequence: CDR1 DFQATT, CDR2 SNEGSKA (reference sequence). The CDR3: CSASRGRGQYF. DNA of the CDR3: TGCAGTGCTAGTCGAGGGAGAGGGCAGTACTTC.

The CDR3 DNA sequence: TGTGCCAGCAGTTCTGGGCCCCGCCCTTCGGATGGCTACACCTTC. Protein: CASSSGPRPSDGYTF. The chain is built from TRBV28 and TRBJ1-2, with no clear D. The length of the CDR3 is 15 residues. The germline V gene encodes CDR1 MDHEN and CDR2 SYDVKM. V lost 4 bases and J 6 bases, leaving 18 bases between the germline ends.

The chain uses TRBV5-1 and TRBJ1-3; D perhaps matches TRBD1 (5 bases). Germline CDR1 reads SGHRS; CDR2 reads YFSETQ. The CDR3 sequence is 16 residues long. V was clipped by 0 bases and J by 4 bases, with 14 bases between them. DNA for the CDR3: TGCGCCAGCAGCTTGGCGGGGGTCGAGCGGGGAAACACCATATATTTT. Translating it yields CASSLAGVERGNTIYF.

The rearrangement links TRBV28 to TRBJ1-2, with 7 bases lining up with TRBD1. CDR3 length equals 16 residues. Germline assignment: CDR1 MDHEN and CDR2 SYDVKM. With V trimmed by 6 bases and J by 5 bases, 15 bases remained unmatched. Here the CDR3 reads CASRNAGTAEEYGYTF. CDR3 bases: TGTGCCAGCAGAAACGCCGGGACAGCCGAGGAGTATGGCTACACCTTC.

The rearrangement uses TRBV10-1 and TRBJ2-3, with 8 bases fitting TRBD2. V trimming: 6 bases; J trimming: 2 bases; junction bases outside the gene matches: 7. This CDR3 is built from 15 residues. The V gene's germline CDR1 is WNHNN and CDR2 SYGVQD (reference sequence). In nucleotides, the CDR3 is TGCGCCAGCAGCGACCGCGGGGGGCCCACAGATACGCAGTATTTT. This encodes CASSDRGGPTDTQYF.

This clone came up once. This chain links TRBV7-9 with TRBJ2-7; tentatively, D is TRBD1 (6 bases). Germline V lookup: CDR1 SEHNR, CDR2 FQNEAQ (reference sequence). The CDR3 has 13 amino acids. The V and J ends lost 2 bases and 5 bases respectively, with 10 bases between them. DNA for the CDR3: TGTGCCAGCAGCTTATCAGGACAGAACGAGCAGTACTTC. Translating it yields CASSLSGQNEQYF.

V usage is TRBV5-6 and J usage is TRBJ2-7, with no clear D. Germline CDR1 reads SGHDT; CDR2 reads YYEEEE. Between the trimmed V and J ends, which lost 4 bases and 5 bases, there was a span of 19 bases. The CDR3 consists of 15 residues. In nucleotides, the CDR3 is TGTGCCAGCAGCCAGAGTACCCACGGCCGTGACGAGCAGTACTTC. Translating gives CASSQSTHGRDEQYF. The whole variable domain, remainder taken from reference TRBV5-6 and TRBJ2-7, is DAGVTQSPTHLIKTRGQQVTLRCSPKSGHDTVSWYQQALGQGPQFIFQYYEEEERQRGNFPDRFSGHQFPNYSSELNVNALLLGDSALYLCASSQSTHGRDEQYFGPGTRLTVT.

This clone was seen only once. The chain carries TRBV7-9 and TRBJ2-6, with D unresolved. CDR3 length equals 15 residues. Germline loops: CDR1 SEHNR, CDR2 FQNEAQ (reference sequence). Trimming cost V 5 bases and J 0 bases, with 8 bases left between them. The CDR3, as DNA: TGTGCCAGCAGCCCTGTGGGCTCTGGGGCCAACGTCCTGACTTTC. Protein: CASSPVGSGANVLTF.

CDR3 loop: CAWEGDSIYEQYF. The DNA for the CDR3 is TGTGCCTGGGAGGGGGACAGTATCTACGAGCAGTACTTC. The rearrangement links TRBV30 to TRBJ2-7; 7 nucleotides match TRBD1. The length of the CDR3 is 13 residues. The trim removed 5 bases at V and 3 bases at J, leaving 7 bases unmatched. Germline V CDR1 and CDR2: GTSNPN, SVGIG (reference sequence).

This rearrangement joins TRBV2 to TRBJ1-5, with 9 bases fitting TRBD1. With V trimmed by 5 bases and J by 2 bases, 10 bases remained unmatched. The CDR3 length is 17 residues. Germline V gives CDR1 SNHLY, CDR2 FYNNEI. The CDR3 DNA is TGTGCCAGCAGTCCGGGACAGGGCCAATTAGGCAATCAGCCCCAGCATTTT. Its protein product is CASSPGQGQLGNQPQHF.

The gene calls are TRBV6-5 and TRBJ2-2; TRBD2 might be the D (5 bases). The germline V gene encodes CDR1 MNHEY and CDR2 SVGAGI. Trimming stripped 8 bases from V and 5 bases from J, with 15 bases between. The CDR3 has 14 amino acids. CDR3 protein: CASESWTGTGELFF. CDR3 DNA sequence: TGTGCCAGCGAGTCTTGGACGGGAACCGGGGAGCTGTTTTTT.

This clone showed up just a few times. The chain links TRBV10-3 to TRBJ1-1, with TRBD1 identical over 11 bases. V was pared by 5 bases and J by 4 bases, with 6 bases of the junction left unmatched. The CDR3 has 15 residues. Per the germline V gene, CDR1 is ENHRY and CDR2 is SYGVKD. For the CDR3, the DNA is TGTGCCATCAGTTCCGGACAGGGGGCGATCACTGAAGCTTTCTTT. Its protein is CAISSGQGAITEAFF.

The chain joins TRBV12-5 to TRBJ1-6, with no clear D. With 6 bases removed from V and 10 bases from J, the gap between germline ends came to 16 bases. Germline-derived CDR1 and CDR2 are LGHNT and FRNRAP. The length of the CDR3 is 14 residues. As DNA, the CDR3 is TGTGCTAGTGGGGGAACCCCGCCGAGATCACCCCTCCACTTT. Amino acid sequence: CASGGTPPRSPLHF.

The genes are TRBV7-9 and TRBJ2-2, with 9 bases matching TRBD1. CDR3 length: 15 amino acids. Unmatched junction bases numbered 10, after V lost 6 bases and J lost 8 bases. Germline V gives CDR1 SEHNR, CDR2 FQNEAQ (reference sequence). The CDR3 reads CASRPGQGRGGELFF. CDR3 sequence (DNA): TGTGCCAGCAGACCGGGACAGGGAAGAGGTGGGGAGCTGTTTTTT. Drawing the rest from reference TRBV7-9 and TRBJ2-2, the complete variable domain is DTGVSQNPRHKITKRGQNVTFRCDPISEHNRLYWYRQTLGQGPEFLTYFQNEAQLEKSRLLSDRFSAERPKGSFSTLEIQRTEQGDSAMYLCASRPGQGRGGELFFGEGSRLTVL.

This sequence joins TRBV29-1 and TRBJ1-2; TRBD1 might be the D (6 bases). The V and J ends lost 1 base and 7 bases respectively, with 13 bases between them. The CDR3 loop spans 13 amino acids. From germline, CDR1 is SQVTM and CDR2 ANQGSEA. This CDR3 is CSVEVTGAGGYTF. CDR3 DNA: TGCAGCGTTGAAGTGACAGGTGCAGGTGGCTACACCTTC.

V and J are TRBV15 and TRBJ2-5; no clear D. This CDR3 comprises 15 residues. The ends were cut back, 2 bases at V and 5 bases at J, with 15 bases in the middle. The germline CDR1 and CDR2 sequences are LNHNV and YYDKDF (reference sequence). CDR3 nucleotides: TGTGCCACCAGCAGATCCGGCAGCACGGGTGAGACCCAGTACTTC. It specifies CATSRSGSTGETQYF.

The V gene is TRBV27, the J gene TRBJ2-3, with 7 bases fitting TRBD2. The CDR3 is made up of 17 amino acids. V lost 4 bases, J lost 0 bases, and 10 bases stayed unmatched. Per the germline V gene, CDR1 is MNHEY and CDR2 is SMNVEV (reference sequence). This chain's CDR3 is CASSSQIRTRSTDTQYF. DNA of the CDR3: TGTGCCAGCAGTTCCCAAATCCGGACTAGAAGCACAGATACGCAGTATTTT.

V gene TRBV30 combines with J gene TRBJ2-1, with TRBD2 identical over 9 bases. The V segment lost 0 bases and the J segment 5 bases; nucleotides outside the gene matches: 5. Germline V gene data show CDR1 as GTSNPN and CDR2 as SVGIG (reference sequence). This CDR3 region has 15 residues. The CDR3 DNA sequence: TGTGCCTGGAGTGTATTGGCTAGCGGGAACAATGAGCAGTTCTTC. This translates into CAWSVLASGNNEQFF. Combining the CDR3 with reference TRBV30 and TRBJ2-1 gives the whole variable domain SQTIHQWPATLVQPVGSPLSLECTVEGTSNPNLYWYRQAAGRGLQLLFYSVGIGQISSEVPQNLSASRPQDRQFILSSKKLLLSDSGFYLCAWSVLASGNNEQFFGPGTRLTVL.

This rearrangement joins TRBV4-2 to TRBJ2-5; 8 bases are a match to TRBD1. Germline V CDR1 and CDR2: LGHNA, YNFKEQ. V shed 3 bases, J shed 6 bases, and the junction held 9 bases outside the gene matches. The CDR3 consists of 15 residues. CDR3 protein: CASSHGQGPEQTQYF. DNA of the CDR3: TGTGCCAGCAGCCATGGACAGGGCCCCGAGCAGACCCAGTACTTC.

In its sample, this clone was seen a few times. The gene calls are TRBV30 and TRBJ1-1, with a tentative D call TRBD1 (5 bases). Germline lookup yields CDR1 GTSNPN and CDR2 SVGIG (reference sequence). V lost 6 bases, J lost 0 bases, and 14 bases lay in between. The CDR3 covers 14 residues. Written as DNA, the CDR3 is TGTGCCTGCATCACCGGGACGTTGAACACTGAAGCTTTCTTT. It codes for CACITGTLNTEAFF.

J is TRBJ2-3 and V is TRBV6-6; the D gene is possibly TRBD2 (6 bases). CDR1 is MNHNY and CDR2 is SVGAGI in the germline V gene (reference sequence). The V gene lost 0 bases and the J gene lost 4 bases, with 11 bases spanning the gap. The CDR3 is made up of 15 amino acids. Here the CDR3 reads CASSYSGGLADTQYF. CDR3 DNA sequence: TGTGCCAGCAGTTACTCGGGGGGTCTGGCAGATACGCAGTATTTT.

The V call is TRBV5-1, the J call TRBJ1-3; weak D call: TRBD1 (6 bases). With 2 bases removed from V and 4 bases from J, the gap between germline ends came to 19 bases. Germline values: CDR1 SGHRS, CDR2 YFSETQ. The CDR3 consists of 17 residues. CDR3: CASSFWTDSSRGNTIYF. As DNA, the CDR3 is TGCGCCAGCAGCTTTTGGACAGATTCCTCGAGGGGAAACACCATATATTTT.

The V and J genes are TRBV5-4 and TRBJ1-2; 9 positions match TRBD1. This CDR3 comprises 16 residues. Germline V gene sequence: CDR1 SGHNT, CDR2 YYREEE (reference sequence). The ends lost 3 bases at V and 2 bases at J; junction bases unmatched: 8. This chain's CDR3 is CASSSLGQGKNYGYTF. The CDR3 DNA reads TGTGCCAGCAGCTCACTCGGACAGGGGAAAAACTATGGCTACACCTTC.

This clone was recorded only once. The J gene is TRBJ2-1, the V gene TRBV9; D assignment may be TRBD1 or TRBD2 (6 bases each). This CDR3 is 15 amino acids long. Germline CDR1 and CDR2: SGDLS and YYNGEE. The V gene lost 4 bases and the J gene lost 0 bases, with 11 bases spanning the gap. In DNA, the CDR3 is TGTGCCAGCAGCAGAGAGGGGGGCTCCTACAATGAGCAGTTCTTC. This codes for CASSREGGSYNEQFF. Combining the CDR3 with reference TRBV9 and TRBJ2-1 gives the whole variable domain DSGVTQTPKHLITATGQRVTLRCSPRSGDLSVYWYQQSLDQGLQFLIQYYNGEERAKGNILERFSAQQFPDLHSELNLSSLELGDSALYFCASSREGGSYNEQFFGPGTRLTVL.

The genes are TRBV6-5 and TRBJ1-2; D not certain. The CDR3 loop spans 10 amino acids. The V end was cut by 6 bases, the J end by 5 bases, with 4 bases between. Germline assignment: CDR1 MNHEY and CDR2 SVGAGI. The CDR3 sequence is CASREYGYTF. Here the CDR3 DNA reads TGTGCCAGCAGGGAATATGGCTACACCTTC.

This clone was seen a handful of times. The gene calls are TRBV27 and TRBJ1-2; 8 bases map to TRBD1. Trimming cost V 6 bases and J 9 bases; bases outside gene matches: 6. Per germline, CDR1 MNHEY and CDR2 SMNVEV (reference sequence). The CDR3 is 12 amino acids. The DNA of the CDR3 is TGTGCCAGCAGGACAGGACAGGGCCGCTACACCTTC. This gives the protein CASRTGQGRYTF.